This passage covers 29 T cell receptor beta chains from one sample sequenced in a study of blood T cells in healthy people across ages (dated by TCRdb to the mid-2010s). Library creation used 5' RACE. TCRdb shows the sequencer as Illumina HiSeq 2500. A second roughly 7 to 11 cycle PCR used a sample-barcoded 5' primer and a J-beta primer mix. TCRdb itself trimmed the public reads at Q25 with fastp, ran MiXCR and retained productive beta chains. Records with the same CDR3 protein are collapsed into one entry carrying the most frequent genes and DNA. The sample table lists 790,000 or so distinct CDR3 sequences, about 61% of them with a count of one. The ten biggest clones cover 20% to 30% of the sample. The sequenced sample was blood. These TCRs come from a man in his forties or fifties in good health.

Only one count was recorded for this clonotype. The V and J genes are TRBV7-3 and TRBJ1-1, with D uncertain. CDR3 length: 15 amino acids. V lost 2 bases, J lost 1 base, and 11 bases lay in between. Germline CDR1 is SGHTA and CDR2 is FQGTGA. DNA of the CDR3: TGTGCCAGCAGCTTACATGGCCCAGCGAACACTGAAGCTTTCTTT. Protein: CASSLHGPANTEAFF.

The chain couples TRBV6-6 to TRBJ1-1; perhaps TRBD1 as D (5 bases). The CDR3 is 17 residues long. Germline loops: CDR1 MNHNY, CDR2 SVGAGI (reference sequence). The V gene lost 1 base and the J gene lost 3 bases, with 18 bases spanning the gap. CDR3 nucleotides: TGTGCCAGCAGTTACTTCTCCGGGAGGGGCGGGCACACTGAAGCTTTCTTT. Protein: CASSYFSGRGGHTEAFF.

The CDR3 nucleotides are TGCGCCAGCAGCGAGGGACAGGGGGCAGAGACCCAGTACTTC. Its translation is CASSEGQGAETQYF. The chain recombines TRBV5-1 with TRBJ2-5; TRBD1 agrees at 12 bases. Germline trimming cut 4 bases from V and 4 bases from J; bases unmatched to any gene: 2. CDR3 length: 14 residues. CDR1 is SGHRS, CDR2 YFSETQ, per germline.

The chain has TRBV7-9 and TRBJ1-5; a possible D gene is TRBD1 (6 bases). Trimming cost V 7 bases and J 2 bases, with 9 bases left between them. The CDR3 loop spans 13 amino acids. Germline assignment: CDR1 SEHNR and CDR2 FQNEAQ (reference sequence). The CDR3 sequence: CASTPGGNQPQHF. DNA for the CDR3: TGTGCCAGCACCCCAGGGGGCAATCAGCCCCAGCATTTT.

The chain joins TRBV20-1 to TRBJ2-7, with 9 bases aligning to TRBD1. Germline loops: CDR1 DFQATT, CDR2 SNEGSKA (reference sequence). J lost 3 bases, V lost 6 bases, and 9 bases had no gene match. The CDR3 spans 14 residues. For the CDR3, the DNA is TGCAGTGCGGTAGGACAGGGGAGATTCTACGAGCAGTACTTC. This encodes CSAVGQGRFYEQYF.

This clonotype appeared a few times. This chain uses TRBV28 with TRBJ1-4; 9 bases fit TRBD1. CDR3 length equals 17 residues. Germline V lookup: CDR1 MDHEN, CDR2 SYDVKM. V trimming: 6 bases; J trimming: 2 bases; junction bases outside the gene matches: 10. The DNA for the CDR3 is TGTGCCAGCAGGATACACCGGGACAGGGTCACTAATGAAAAACTGTTTTTT. It is translated as CASRIHRDRVTNEKLFF.

V usage is TRBV7-2 and J usage is TRBJ2-7, with TRBD1 as a possible D gene (5 bases). Germline CDR1 reads SGHTA; CDR2 reads FQGNSA. This CDR3 contains 15 residues. The ends were cut back, 1 base at V and 6 bases at J, with 16 bases in the middle. Here the CDR3 reads CASSLGGFLEREQYF. The DNA for the CDR3 is TGTGCCAGCAGCTTAGGGGGCTTCCTAGAGCGCGAGCAGTACTTC.

V and J are TRBV29-1 and TRBJ2-7, with 9 bases matching TRBD2. CDR1 is SQVTM, CDR2 ANQGSEA, per germline. V was clipped by 4 bases and J by 6 bases; unmatched bases: 10. The CDR3 runs 14 residues. The CDR3 nucleotides read TGCAGCGTTGTTGAGACTAGCGGACGTTCCGAGCAGTACTTC. Translation gives CSVVETSGRSEQYF.

The chain recombines TRBV6-6 with TRBJ2-5; 11 bases align to TRBD2. Losses at the gene ends were 5 bases for V and 4 bases for J; bases not matched to a gene: 9. CDR1 is MNHNY, CDR2 SVGAGI, per germline (reference sequence). The CDR3 has 16 amino acids. The CDR3 reads CASSGSSGGAVETQYF. The CDR3 DNA reads TGTGCCAGCAGTGGCAGTAGCGGGGGGGCCGTAGAGACCCAGTACTTC.

This sequence joins TRBV20-1 and TRBJ1-2, with D unclear. This CDR3 is built from 15 residues. Trimming cost V 2 bases and J 0 bases, with 13 bases left between them. Per the germline V gene, CDR1 is DFQATT and CDR2 is SNEGSKA (reference sequence). CDR3 coding DNA: TGCAGTGCTAGAAACGCAGAGGACTCTAACTATGGCTACACCTTC. It is translated as CSARNAEDSNYGYTF.

The rearrangement links TRBV7-3 to TRBJ2-7; D gene uncertain. The V gene lost 5 bases and the J gene lost 4 bases, with 15 bases spanning the gap. The CDR3 sequence is 14 residues long. CDR1 is SGHTA, CDR2 FQGTGA, per germline. The CDR3 sequence is CASSPRSLQYEQYF. The CDR3 DNA follows: TGTGCCAGCAGCCCCCGATCTTTGCAATACGAGCAGTACTTC.

Only a few counts were recorded for this clonotype. Sequence at one end of the junction differs from germline and may be a read error. J is TRBJ2-7 and V is TRBV5-1, with 8 bases aligning to TRBD1. The CDR3 has 14 residues. From germline, CDR1 is SGHRS and CDR2 YFSETQ. The DNA of the CDR3 is TGCGCCAGCAGTTTGGGACAGGCCGGGTACGAGCAGTACTTC. Amino acids: CASSLGQAGYEQYF.

The chain couples TRBV21-1 to TRBJ1-5; the D call in the table, TRBD1, was not verified against the DNA. TRBV21-1 is termed a pseudogene. The CDR3 runs to 17 residues. This chain's CDR3 is CASSKGGMKYINQPQHF. The CDR3 DNA reads TGTGCCAGCAGCAAAGGGGGGATGAAATATATCAATCAGCCCCAGCATTTT.

The chain joins TRBV7-6 to TRBJ2-5; D possibly uses TRBD1 or TRBD2 (5 bases each). Germline V CDR1 and CDR2: SGHVS, FNYEAQ. The CDR3 has 17 amino acids. Trimming removed 3 bases at V and 5 bases at J, with 22 bases between. CDR3 DNA sequence: TGTGCCAGCAGCTTGGGACCAAGGGGACGAGGTGGGGAGACCCAGTACTTC. This gives the protein CASSLGPRGRGGETQYF.

V is TRBV5-1 and J is TRBJ2-5, with TRBD1 matching 8 bases. The ends lost 7 bases at V and 1 base at J; junction bases unmatched: 12. Germline loops: CDR1 SGHRS, CDR2 YFSETQ. CDR3 length: 16 amino acids. CDR3 in DNA: TGCGCCAGCCTGCCTACCGGGACAGGTCCCCAAGAGACCCAGTACTTC. Protein sequence: CASLPTGTGPQETQYF.

A few counts support this clonotype. The chain uses TRBV15 and TRBJ2-1; tentative D call: TRBD2 (6 bases). Trimming pared 3 bases from V and 4 bases from J, leaving 13 bases between. CDR1 is LNHNV and CDR2 is YYDKDF in the germline V gene (reference sequence). CDR3 length: 15 residues. This CDR3 reads CATSSPQEGYNEQFF. CDR3 DNA sequence: TGTGCCACCAGCAGCCCCCAGGAGGGGTACAATGAGCAGTTCTTC.

The chain is built from TRBV3-1 and TRBJ2-7, with D possibly matching TRBD1 (5 bases). The end of the DNA fits TRBJ2-5 better, so the J call may be wrong. This CDR3 contains 17 residues. Germline V CDR1 and CDR2: LGHDT, YNNKEL (reference sequence). The chain's CDR3 is CASSPGLGRADEETQYF. Here the CDR3 DNA reads TGTGCCAGCAGCCCTGGGCTAGGCAGGGCGGATGAGGAGACCCAGTACTTC.

The chain recombines TRBV6-1 with TRBJ1-1; D is ambiguous. The CDR3 is 13 residues long. V was shortened by 4 bases and J by 4 bases, with 10 bases between the two germline ends. CDR1 and CDR2 from the germline V gene are MNHNS and SASEGT. As DNA, the CDR3 is TGTGCCAGCAGTGCGGCAGTAAGCACTGAAGCTTTCTTT. It codes for CASSAAVSTEAFF.

The V gene is TRBV20-1, the J gene TRBJ1-1, with D unresolved. This CDR3 comprises 15 residues. V lost 0 bases, J lost 2 bases, and 13 bases lay in between. From germline, CDR1 is DFQATT and CDR2 SNEGSKA (reference sequence). The CDR3 DNA reads as TGCAGTGCTAGAGAAGAGCGATTCGGAAACACTGAAGCTTTCTTT. Residues: CSAREERFGNTEAFF.

This chain connects TRBV2 to TRBJ1-2; 7 bases match TRBD1. Germline V gives CDR1 SNHLY, CDR2 FYNNEI. Unmatched junction bases numbered 13, after V lost 7 bases and J lost 2 bases. The CDR3 is made up of 16 amino acids. Here the CDR3 reads CASTRKGAGRNYGYTF. CDR3 DNA sequence: TGTGCCAGCACCAGGAAGGGGGCTGGGAGGAACTATGGCTACACCTTC.

The chain couples TRBV6-6 to TRBJ1-1; D may be TRBD1 (6 bases). This CDR3 has 15 amino acids. The germline V gene has CDR1 MNHNY and CDR2 SVGAGI (reference sequence). V was shortened by 7 bases and J by 0 bases, with 15 bases between the two germline ends. Here the CDR3 reads CASNLDRNMNTEAFF. Here the CDR3 DNA reads TGTGCCAGCAATCTGGACAGAAATATGAACACTGAAGCTTTCTTT.

The chain couples TRBV3-1 to TRBJ2-5, with 8 bases identical to TRBD1. Germline trimming cut 3 bases from V and 11 bases from J; bases unmatched to any gene: 11. The CDR3 has 14 residues. Germline CDR1 is LGHDT and CDR2 is YNNKEL (reference sequence). The CDR3 protein is CASSQQPGGNEQYF. In nucleotides, the CDR3 is TGTGCCAGCAGCCAGCAACCAGGGGGCAATGAGCAGTACTTC.

The CDR3 DNA reads TGCGCCAGCAGCTCACTACCGGGGGGGCAAGAGACCCAGTACTTC. It is translated as CASSSLPGGQETQYF. The chain recombines TRBV5-1 with TRBJ2-5, with TRBD2 matching over 8 bases. Germline loops: CDR1 SGHRS, CDR2 YFSETQ. The J segment lost 2 bases and the V segment lost 3 bases, leaving 6 bases of the junction unmatched. The CDR3 runs 15 residues.

On this clonotype itself: Just one base apart from a much larger clone, this may be a read error. The V gene is TRBV28, the J gene TRBJ2-7; 9 positions agree with TRBD1. The CDR3 runs to 14 residues. Germline assignment: CDR1 MDHEN and CDR2 SYDVKM. Trimming at V came to 7 bases and at J to 1 base, leaving 5 bases not matched to a gene. The DNA for the CDR3 is TGTGCCAGCATCCCCGGGACAGGGTCCTACGAGCAGTACTTC. Its translation: CASIPGTGSYEQYF. Looking up the rest from reference TRBV28 and TRBJ2-7 gives the full variable domain: DVKVTQSSRYLVKRTGEKVFLECVQDMDHENMFWYRQDPGLGLRLIYFSYDVKMKEKGDIPEGYSVSREKKERFSLILESASTNQTSMYLCASIPGTGSYEQYFGPGTRLTVT.

The CDR3 DNA follows: TGCGCCAGCAGCGATACGCAGGGGGAGACCCAGTACTTC. It specifies CASSDTQGETQYF. This rearrangement joins TRBV5-1 to TRBJ2-5; perhaps TRBD1 as D (6 bases). The length of the CDR3 is 13 residues. V was trimmed by 4 bases and J by 5 bases, leaving 12 bases between them. Germline CDR1 reads SGHRS; CDR2 reads YFSETQ.

This chain uses TRBV2 with TRBJ1-2, with D tentatively TRBD1 (5 bases). V lost 8 bases and J lost 6, with 19 bases in between. CDR3 length: 14 residues. The V gene's germline CDR1 is SNHLY and CDR2 FYNNEI. The CDR3: CASHLGTDYNGYTF. The CDR3 DNA follows: TGTGCCAGCCACCTTGGGACGGACTACAATGGCTACACCTTC.

The V call is TRBV9, the J call TRBJ2-7; D is uncertain. Trimming removed 0 bases at V and 7 bases at J, with 14 bases between. Germline V gives CDR1 SGDLS, CDR2 YYNGEE. The CDR3 is 14 amino acids. CDR3 residues: CASSVGSGYNEQYF. Here the CDR3 DNA reads TGTGCCAGCAGCGTAGGCAGTGGGTACAATGAGCAGTACTTC.

The CDR3 spells CASSFMDSNEKLFF. In nucleotides, the CDR3 is TGTGCCAGCAGTTTCATGGACTCCAATGAAAAACTGTTTTTT. V is TRBV12-3 or TRBV12-4 and J is TRBJ1-4; D remains unclear. Trimming stripped 3 bases from V and 5 bases from J, with 10 bases between. The CDR3 has 14 residues.

The rearrangement links TRBV27 to TRBJ2-4, with D possibly matching TRBD2 (7 bases). The DNA end is a closer match to TRBJ2-7, so the J assignment may be wrong. Germline V gene lookup returns CDR1 MNHEY and CDR2 SMNVEV (reference sequence). The CDR3 extends over 15 amino acids. The CDR3 reads CASSLFRPRGLEQYF. CDR3 sequence (DNA): TGTGCCAGCAGTTTATTTCGTCCGCGGGGGCTCGAGCAGTACTTC.